The rows below give T cell receptor beta chains drawn from one sample of a study of identifying expanded T cells in peripheral blood. Measured with immunoSEQ multiplex PCR; TCRdb has only the in-frame clones, and not every one. Of 50,000 to 75,000 clones listed, 87% were seen once; the top ten hold about 4.5%. The material sequenced was blood. The receptors derive from a person between 18 and 75 years old in good health. Each CDR3 is given with its conserved first and last residue. The D gene is left open where the match is weak. The size field is filled for only some rows; it gives once, few, many or a size class.

>TRBV5-4|NA|NA|TRBJ2-2
TGTGCCAGCAGCACCCCACTCGGGAACACCGGGGAGCTGTTTTTT
CASSTPLGNTGELFF
>TRBV7-2|NA|TRBD2|TRBJ2-5
TGTGCCAGCAGCTTAGGGGTGCGGGGGGGCCTGGAGACCCAGTACTTC
CASSLGVRGGLETQYF
>TRBV30|NA|NA|TRBJ1-1
TGTGCCTGGAGTCAGGAGGGTCGTGGGGCTTTCTTT
CAWSQEGRGAFF
>TRBV30|NA|NA|TRBJ2-5
TGTGCCTGGAGTGTGAGGCAGCTCCAAGAGACCCAGTACTTC
CAWSVRQLQETQYF
>TRBV7-9|NA|TRBD2|TRBJ2-1
TGTGCCAGCAGCGGGGGACTAGCGCGAAATGAGCAGTTCTTC
CASSGGLARNEQFF
>TRBV21-1|NA|NA|TRBJ2-1
TGTGCCAGCATCGTACTCCGGGACAGCGGACTAGCGGATGACAATGAGCAGTTCTTC
CASIVLRDSGLADDNEQFF
>TRBV30|NA|NA|TRBJ1-6
TGTGCCTGGACCCGGGCAGGGCTGTCACCCCTCCACTTT
CAWTRAGLSPLHF
>TRBV12-5|NA|NA|TRBJ2-1
TGTGCTAGTGGTTTGGTACTCGAAAACAATGAGCAGTTCTTC
CASGLVLENNEQFF
>TRBV18|NA|TRBD2|TRBJ2-1
TGTGCCAGCTCACCGGGACTAGCGACCTACAATGAGCAGTTCTTC
CASSPGLATYNEQFF
>TRBV4-1|NA|NA|TRBJ2-7
TGCGCCAGCAGCCAAGCGGCAGAACCCTACGAGCAGTACTTC
CASSQAAEPYEQYF
>TRBV4-3|NA|NA|TRBJ2-1
TGCGCCAGCAGCCAAGATGGGCGGGAATACAATGAGCAGTTCTTC
CASSQDGREYNEQFF
>TRBV6-5|NA|NA|TRBJ1-1
TGTGCCAGCAATCGTGGCAGGGCAAGTGAAGCTTTCTTT
CASNRGRASEAFF
>TRBV4-3|NA|TRBD2|TRBJ2-7
TGCGCCAGCAGCCAAGGGCTAGCGGACTCCTCCTACGAGCAGTACTTC
CASSQGLADSSYEQYF
>TRBV7-3|NA|NA|TRBJ1-4
TGTGCCAGCAGCTTTGTGACAGTGAATGAAAAACTGTTTTTT
CASSFVTVNEKLFF
>TRBV11-2|NA|NA|TRBJ2-7
TGTGCCAGCAGCTTTCGCGCCCAAGGCCACGAGCAGTACTTC
CASSFRAQGHEQYF
>TRBV20-1|NA|TRBD1|TRBJ1-2
TGCAGTGCCAGGACAGGGGCAGGCTACACCTTC
CSARTGAGYTF
>TRBV20-1|NA|NA|TRBJ2-7
TGCAGTGCTAGCCTCCTAGACGAGCAGTACTTC
CSASLLDEQYF
>TRBV2|NA|TRBD1|TRBJ1-2
TGTGCCAGCAGTTCCGGGACAGCGAGAGTCTATGGCTACACCTTC
CASSSGTARVYGYTF
>TRBV9|NA|TRBD2|TRBJ2-1
TGTGCCAGCAGCGTAGTAGCGGGGGGGCGGAATGAGCAGTTCTTC
CASSVVAGGRNEQFF
>TRBV7-3|NA|NA|TRBJ2-5
TGTGCCAGCAGCCATGGTAGGGAGGAGACCCAGTACTTC
CASSHGREETQYF
>TRBV28|NA|NA|TRBJ2-1
TGTGCCAGCAGTTTGGCGGGACTCTACAATGAGCAGTTCTTC
CASSLAGLYNEQFF
>TRBV7-8|NA|TRBD1|TRBJ2-7
TGTGCCAGCAGCTCACCCCTCCCGGGGACAGGCTCCTACGAGCAGTACTTC
CASSSPLPGTGSYEQYF
>TRBV2|few|NA|TRBJ1-4
TGTGCCAGCAGTCCCTTACCAGGGGAACTTGAAAAACTGTTTTTT
CASSPLPGELEKLFF
>TRBV21-1|NA|NA|TRBJ1-2
TGTGCCAGCACCACCCCGGGACCCCAAGCTAACTATGGCTACACCTTC
CASTTPGPQANYGYTF
>TRBV27|NA|NA|TRBJ2-7
TGTGCCAGCAGACCGCAAACTAGTTTCTACGAGCAGTACTTC
CASRPQTSFYEQYF
>TRBV5-1|once|NA|TRBJ2-3
TGCGCCAGCAGCTCCGGGGGAACCACAGATACGCAGTATTTT
CASSSGGTTDTQYF
>TRBV5-1|NA|NA|TRBJ1-3
TGCGCCAGCAGCTTGGCCCAACTAACTGGAAACACCATATATTTT
CASSLAQLTGNTIYF
>TRBV5-1|NA|NA|TRBJ2-7
TGCGCCAGCAGCCCGGGTGACGTAGGGGCTGCCTACGAGCAGTACTTC
CASSPGDVGAAYEQYF
>TRBV7-3|NA|NA|TRBJ1-4
TGTGCCAGCAGCTTAGTGGGTACCACTGCAACTAATGAAAAACTGTTTTTT
CASSLVGTTATNEKLFF
>TRBV7-2|NA|NA|TRBJ1-3
TGTGCCAGCAGTGACCTCAGGGCTGGAAACACCATATATTTT
CASSDLRAGNTIYF
>TRBV11-2|NA|TRBD2|TRBJ2-1
TGTGCCAGCACTCTGGGACTAGCGGGATACAATGAGCAGTTCTTC
CASTLGLAGYNEQFF
>TRBV27|NA|TRBD2|TRBJ2-1
TGTGCCAGCAGTTTGTGGACTAGCGGGAGAAACAATGAGCAGTTCTTC
CASSLWTSGRNNEQFF
>TRBV5-8|NA|NA|TRBJ1-2
TGTGCCAGCAGCTTGGAGGTGTGGGGGGGCAACAACTATGGCTACACCTTC
CASSLEVWGGNNYGYTF
>TRBV4-3|NA|NA|TRBJ2-2
TGCGCCAGCAGCCAAGATCTGCGACAGGGGGGCAGCGGGAGGCGGTCCGGGGAGCTGTTTTTT
CASSQDLRQGGSGRRSGELFF
>TRBV23-1|few|NA|TRBJ1-6
TGCGCCAGCAGTCATTCAAGGGGTTCGGAATCACCCCTCCACTTT
CASSHSRGSESPLHF
>TRBV5-4|NA|NA|TRBJ2-5
TGTGCCAGCAGCCCAGGACACCGCGGGGAGACCCAGTACTTC
CASSPGHRGETQYF
>TRBV28|NA|TRBD2|TRBJ2-5
TGTGCCAGCCTAGGGACTAGCGAACAAGAGACCCAGTACTTC
CASLGTSEQETQYF